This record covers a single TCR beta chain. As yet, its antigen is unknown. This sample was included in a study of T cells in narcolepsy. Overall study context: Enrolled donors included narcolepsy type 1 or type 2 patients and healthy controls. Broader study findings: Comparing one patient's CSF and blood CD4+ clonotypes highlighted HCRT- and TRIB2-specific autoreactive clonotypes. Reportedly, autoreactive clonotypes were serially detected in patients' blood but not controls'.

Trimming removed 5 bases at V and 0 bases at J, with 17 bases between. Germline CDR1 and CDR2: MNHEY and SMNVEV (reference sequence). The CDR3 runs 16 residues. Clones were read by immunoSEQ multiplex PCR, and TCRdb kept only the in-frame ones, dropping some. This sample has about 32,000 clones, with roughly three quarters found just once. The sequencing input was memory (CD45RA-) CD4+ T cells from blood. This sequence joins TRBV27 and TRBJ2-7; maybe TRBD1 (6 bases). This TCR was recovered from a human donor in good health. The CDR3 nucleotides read TGTGCCAGCAGTCAGGCGGCGGGCAGGGGCTCCTACGAGCAGTACTTC. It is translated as CASSQAAGRGSYEQYF.